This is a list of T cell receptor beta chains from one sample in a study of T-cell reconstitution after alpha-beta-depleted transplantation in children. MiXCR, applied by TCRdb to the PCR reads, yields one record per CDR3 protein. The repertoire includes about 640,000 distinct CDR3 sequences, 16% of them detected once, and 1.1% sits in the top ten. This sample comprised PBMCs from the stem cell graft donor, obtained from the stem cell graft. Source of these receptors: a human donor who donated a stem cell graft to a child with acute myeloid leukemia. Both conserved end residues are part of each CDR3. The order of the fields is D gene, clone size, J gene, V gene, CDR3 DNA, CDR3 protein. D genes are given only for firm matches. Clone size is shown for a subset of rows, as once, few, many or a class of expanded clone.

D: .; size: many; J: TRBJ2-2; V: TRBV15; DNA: TGTGCCACCAGCAGACTAGCTACCGGGGAGCTGTTTTTT; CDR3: CATSRLATGELFF
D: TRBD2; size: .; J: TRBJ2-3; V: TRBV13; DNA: TGTGCCAGCAGCTCGGGACTAGCGGGGGGGCCGTCAGATACGCAGTATTTT; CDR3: CASSSGLAGGPSDTQYF
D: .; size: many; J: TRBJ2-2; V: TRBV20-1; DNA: TGCAGTGCTCGACAGGACACCGGGGAGCTGTTTTTT; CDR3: CSARQDTGELFF
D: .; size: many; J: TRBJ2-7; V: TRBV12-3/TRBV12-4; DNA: TGTGCCAGCAGTTTTAAACCGAGCTCCTACGAGCAGTACTTC; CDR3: CASSFKPSSYEQYF
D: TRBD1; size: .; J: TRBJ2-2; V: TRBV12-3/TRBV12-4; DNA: TGTGCCAGCAGCTCCGAGAGCTCTCCGGGACAGGGGGTAGCCGGGGAGCTGTTTTTT; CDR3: CASSSESSPGQGVAGELFF
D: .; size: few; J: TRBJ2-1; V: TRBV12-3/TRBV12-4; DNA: TGTGCCAGCAGTCGGGGGGACAGGAGGTCAAATGAGCAGTTCTTC; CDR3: CASSRGDRRSNEQFF
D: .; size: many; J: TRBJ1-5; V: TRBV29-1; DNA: TGCAGCGCCTTGGTGGGCAATCAGCCCCAGCATTTT; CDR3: CSALVGNQPQHF
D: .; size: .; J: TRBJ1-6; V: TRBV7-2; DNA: TGTGCCAGCAGCCGAGAGGTCTCCTATAATTCACCCCTCCACTTT; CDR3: CASSREVSYNSPLHF
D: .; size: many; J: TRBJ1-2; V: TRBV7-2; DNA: TGTGCCAGCAGCTTAGTTGCCGCTTATGGCTACACCTTC; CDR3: CASSLVAAYGYTF
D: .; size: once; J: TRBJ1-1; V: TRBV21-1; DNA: TGTGCCAGCAGCAAACCCTTGGGGGTGGTAGTGAACACTGAAGCTTTCTTT; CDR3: CASSKPLGVVVNTEAFF
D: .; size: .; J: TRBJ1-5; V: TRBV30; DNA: TGTGCCTGGAGGTTGAGGGGGGCGAGCAATCAGCCCCAGCATTTT; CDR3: CAWRLRGASNQPQHF
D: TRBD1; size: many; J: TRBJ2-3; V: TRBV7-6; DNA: TGTGCCAGCAGCTTAGCAGGGGGCGAAAGCACAGATACGCAGTATTTT; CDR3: CASSLAGGESTDTQYF
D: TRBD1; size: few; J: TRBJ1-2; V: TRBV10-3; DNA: TGTGCCATCAGTGGGACAGGGAGGATGGGTGGCTACACCTTC; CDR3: CAISGTGRMGGYTF
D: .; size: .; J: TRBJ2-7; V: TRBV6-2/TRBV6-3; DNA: TGTGCCAGCACCCTCTCAGGGGAAGTCTACGAGCAGTACTTC; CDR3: CASTLSGEVYEQYF
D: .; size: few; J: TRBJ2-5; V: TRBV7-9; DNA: TGTGCCAGCAGCTTAGCCTTAGAGAGGACCCAGTACTTC; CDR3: CASSLALERTQYF
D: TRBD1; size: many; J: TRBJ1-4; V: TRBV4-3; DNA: TGCGCCAGCAGCCACCCCACAGGGGAAGATGAAAAACTGTTTTTT; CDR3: CASSHPTGEDEKLFF
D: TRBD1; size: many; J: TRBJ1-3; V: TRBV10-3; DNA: TGTGCCATCACCTCAGTCCCGGGACAGGGAGCCACTGGAAACACCATATATTTT; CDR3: CAITSVPGQGATGNTIYF
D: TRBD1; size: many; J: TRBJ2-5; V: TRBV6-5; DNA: TGTGCCAGCAGTTCCAGGGACAGGGGCCAAGAGACCCAGTACTTC; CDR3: CASSSRDRGQETQYF
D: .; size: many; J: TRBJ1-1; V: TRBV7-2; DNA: TGTGCCAGCAGCTTAGATCAGACTGAAGCTTTCTTT; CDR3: CASSLDQTEAFF
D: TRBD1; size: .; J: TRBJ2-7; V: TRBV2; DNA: TGTGCCAGCACTCGGACAGGGGATGCCTACGAGCAGTACTTC; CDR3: CASTRTGDAYEQYF
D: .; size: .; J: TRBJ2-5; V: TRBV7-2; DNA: TGTGCCAGCAGCTTTGCCGGGACATTGAAAGAGACCCAGTGCTTC; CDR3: CASSFAGTLKETQCF
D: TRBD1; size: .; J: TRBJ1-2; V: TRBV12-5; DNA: TGTGCTAGTGGTACAGGGGGCCAAGGCTACACCTTC; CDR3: CASGTGGQGYTF
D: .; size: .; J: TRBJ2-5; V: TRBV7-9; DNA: TGTGCCTCCGGGGATGCGGGGGAGACCCAGTACTTC; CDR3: CASGDAGETQYF
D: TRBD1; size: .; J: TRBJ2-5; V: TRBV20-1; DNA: TGCTGTGCTAGAGAATTCTACAGGGGCCCCGGACAAGAGACCCAGTACTTC; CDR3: CCAREFYRGPGQETQYF
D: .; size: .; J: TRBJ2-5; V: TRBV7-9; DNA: TGTGCCAGCAGCTTAGGAGGCCGGCTACAAGAGACCCAGTACTTC; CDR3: CASSLGGRLQETQYF
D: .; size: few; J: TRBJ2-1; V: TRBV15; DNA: TGTGCCACCAGCAGAGACCGGAGTTTGGTGGGGTACAATGAGCAGTTCTTC; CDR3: CATSRDRSLVGYNEQFF
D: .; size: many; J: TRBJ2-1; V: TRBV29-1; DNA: TGCAGCGTTGGACAGGATTCATACAATGAGCAGTTCTTC; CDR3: CSVGQDSYNEQFF
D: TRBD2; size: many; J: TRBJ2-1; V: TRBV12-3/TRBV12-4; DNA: TGTGCCAGCAGTCCGACGGGGGGGCCGTACAATGAGCAGTTCTTC; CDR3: CASSPTGGPYNEQFF
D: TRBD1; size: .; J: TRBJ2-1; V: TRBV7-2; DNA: TGTGCCAGCAGCTCAACAGGGGGCTTGGGCAATGAGCAGTTCTTC; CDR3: CASSSTGGLGNEQFF
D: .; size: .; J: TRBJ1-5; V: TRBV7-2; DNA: TGTGCCAGCAGCCCCACCGGGGGACTAAGGCAGCCCCAGCATTTT; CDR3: CASSPTGGLRQPQHF
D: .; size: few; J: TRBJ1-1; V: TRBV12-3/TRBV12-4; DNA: TGTGCCAGCAGTTTGAGGGAAAGTCTCATGAACACTGAAGCTTTCTTT; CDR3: CASSLRESLMNTEAFF